Following are 20 T cell receptor beta chains from one sample sequenced in a study of CD8 T cells in Susac syndrome. The RNA, roughly 0.5 to 1 ug, was put through reverse transcription using random hexamers. TCRdb re-called the immunoSEQ multiplex PCR reads through MiXCR, storing one row per CDR3 protein. The sample contains approximately 53,000 distinct CDR3 sequences, roughly 93% of which appear only once. The material sequenced was CD8+ T cells from PBMCs. Source of these receptors: a human donor with multiple sclerosis.

The chain employs TRBV12-3 or TRBV12-4 and TRBJ2-5; D uncertain. Trimming took 11 bases from V and 4 from J, leaving 14 bases between them. The CDR3 length is 12 residues. Here the CDR3 DNA reads TGTGCCCCCCCTTCCGAAGGAGAGACCCAGTACTTC. Translated, it gives CAPPSEGETQYF.

This chain connects TRBV25-1 to TRBJ1-2; TRBD1 is a possible D gene (5 bases). Germline CDR1 MGHDK, CDR2 SYGVNS. The V and J ends lost 6 bases and 8 bases respectively, with 19 bases between them. The CDR3 runs to 14 residues. Here the CDR3 DNA reads TGTGCCAGCAGAGGAGGGGCGCTGTATGGAGGCTACACCTTC. Protein: CASRGGALYGGYTF.

This chain links TRBV6-1 with TRBJ1-6, with D possibly being TRBD1 (5 bases). The CDR3 runs 15 residues. Germline lookup yields CDR1 MNHNS and CDR2 SASEGT. V dropped 4 bases and J dropped 5 bases, with 12 bases sitting between them. CDR3: CASSGRDGDNSPLHF. The CDR3 DNA reads TGTGCCAGCAGTGGAAGGGACGGAGATAATTCACCCCTCCACTTT.

The chain couples TRBV6-2 or TRBV6-3 to TRBJ2-3; 9 positions match TRBD1. The junction had 3 bases not matched to a gene; V was cut back by 7 bases and J by 4 bases. Germline-derived CDR1 and CDR2 are MNHEY and SVGEGT. The CDR3 loop spans 13 amino acids. The CDR3 here is CASKGQGADTQYF. For the CDR3, the DNA is TGTGCCAGCAAGGGACAGGGTGCAGATACGCAGTATTTT.

V and J are TRBV27 and TRBJ1-1; D is unresolved. The CDR3 is made up of 15 amino acids. Germline loops: CDR1 MNHEY, CDR2 SMNVEV (reference sequence). V lost 0 bases and J lost 1, with 9 bases in between. CDR3 loop: CASSLSEDGNTEAFF. The CDR3 nucleotides are TGTGCCAGCAGTTTATCCGAGGACGGGAACACTGAAGCTTTCTTT.

The chain has TRBV29-1 and TRBJ2-1; D is uncertain. Germline V gene lookup returns CDR1 SQVTM and CDR2 ANQGSEA. This CDR3 is 11 amino acids long. Between the trimmed V and J ends, which lost 7 bases and 9 bases, there was a span of 13 bases. CDR3 sequence reads: CSGGLGSEQFF. The CDR3 region has the DNA TGCAGCGGTGGCCTTGGTAGTGAGCAGTTCTTC.

This clonotype has a handful of counts. The chain is built from TRBV5-1 and TRBJ2-5; weak D call: TRBD1 (6 bases). Germline V gene lookup returns CDR1 SGHRS and CDR2 YFSETQ. V shed 5 bases and J shed 5 bases, with 10 bases lying between them. The CDR3 is 12 amino acids. The CDR3: CASSPRGETQYF. The CDR3 bases are TGCGCCAGCAGTCCAAGGGGGGAGACCCAGTACTTC.

V and J are TRBV7-9 and TRBJ1-1, with D unresolved. The V end was cut by 1 base, the J end by 10 bases, with 16 bases between. The CDR3 has 14 residues. Per germline, CDR1 SEHNR and CDR2 FQNEAQ (reference sequence). The CDR3 region has the DNA TGTGCCAGCAGCTTAGGGGTTGGGAACCGGGGAGCTTTCTTT. Residues: CASSLGVGNRGAFF.

The chain is built from TRBV20-1 and TRBJ2-1; 9 bases match TRBD1. The length of the CDR3 is 17 residues. The V gene end was trimmed by 0 bases and the J gene end by 8 bases; junction bases not matched to a gene: 14. Germline CDR1 reads DFQATT; CDR2 reads SNEGSKA (reference sequence). Written as DNA, the CDR3 is TGCAGTGCTAGAGATGGGACAGGGCCACCGCGTACGGATGAGCAGTTCTTC. Amino acids: CSARDGTGPPRTDEQFF.

This clonotype appeared a few times. V usage is TRBV13 and J usage is TRBJ2-7, with D uncertain. Germline V gives CDR1 PRHDT, CDR2 FYEKMQ (reference sequence). This CDR3 is built from 13 residues. V was cut by 3 bases and J by 1 base, with 7 bases left in between. The CDR3 coding sequence is TGTGCCAGCAGCTTTGGAGTTTCCTACGAGCAGTACTTC. Its translation is CASSFGVSYEQYF.

The chain carries TRBV30 and TRBJ2-7, with D unresolved. The germline V and J ends were trimmed by 0 bases and 2 bases, with 8 bases remaining between them. Germline CDR1 is GTSNPN and CDR2 is SVGIG (reference sequence). CDR3 length equals 13 residues. CDR3 in DNA: TGTGCCTGGAGTGTCGACAATCCCTACGAGCAGTACTTC. Translation gives CAWSVDNPYEQYF.

The gene calls are TRBV13 and TRBJ2-7; weak D call: TRBD1 (6 bases). The germline CDR1 and CDR2 sequences are PRHDT and FYEKMQ (reference sequence). CDR3 size: 15 residues. Trimming took 5 bases from V and 2 from J, leaving 16 bases between them. DNA of the CDR3: TGTGCCAGCAGCCCCACCGGGGACAACCCCTACGAGCAGTACTTC. The encoded protein is CASSPTGDNPYEQYF.

The J gene is TRBJ2-2, the V gene TRBV12-3 or TRBV12-4; 9 nucleotides align to TRBD2. CDR3 length: 15 amino acids. The ends lost 5 bases at V and 3 bases at J; junction bases unmatched: 4. This CDR3 is CASSTLAGDTGELFF. CDR3 nucleotide sequence: TGTGCCAGCAGTACATTAGCGGGGGACACCGGGGAGCTGTTTTTT.

The gene calls are TRBV25-1 and TRBJ1-6; D ambiguous. Per the germline V gene, CDR1 is MGHDK and CDR2 is SYGVNS. The CDR3 runs 12 residues. The ends were cut back, 7 bases at V and 9 bases at J, with 10 bases in the middle. The chain's CDR3 is CASNEGGSPLHF. The CDR3 region has the DNA TGTGCCAGCAACGAGGGTGGTTCACCCCTCCACTTT.

The rearrangement joins TRBV19 to TRBJ2-7; 9 bases map to TRBD1. Germline CDR1 reads LNHDA; CDR2 reads SQIVND (reference sequence). V was clipped by 5 bases and J by 5 bases; unmatched bases: 7. CDR3 size: 14 residues. The CDR3 DNA sequence: TGTGCCAGTAGTCCCGGGACAGGGTTCAACGAGCAGTACTTC. This gives the protein CASSPGTGFNEQYF.

This sequence joins TRBV19 and TRBJ2-7; 9 bases map to TRBD1. The junction had 6 bases not matched to a gene; V was cut back by 3 bases and J by 6 bases. Germline V gene lookup returns CDR1 LNHDA and CDR2 SQIVND (reference sequence). This CDR3 spans 14 amino acids. The CDR3 coding sequence is TGTGCCAGTAGTATCGGGACAGGGACGGTCGAGCAGTACTTC. Amino acid sequence: CASSIGTGTVEQYF. Filled out from reference TRBV19 and TRBJ2-7, the complete variable domain reads DGGITQSPKYLFRKEGQNVTLSCEQNLNHDAMYWYRQDPGQGLRLIYYSQIVNDFQKGDIAEGYSVSREKKESFPLTVTSAQKNPTAFYLCASSIGTGTVEQYFGPGTRLTVT.

This sequence joins TRBV6-5 and TRBJ2-7; D may be TRBD2 (5 bases). There are 14 residues in the CDR3. Germline V CDR1 and CDR2: MNHEY, SVGAGI. Deletions cut 4 bases from V and 2 bases from J, with 12 bases between. The chain's CDR3 is CASSSGSSTYEQYF. CDR3 in DNA: TGTGCCAGCAGTTCGGGATCCTCAACCTACGAGCAGTACTTC.

The J gene is TRBJ2-3, the V gene TRBV28, with D tentatively TRBD1 or TRBD2 (5 bases each). The CDR3 has 17 amino acids. Trimming pared 5 bases from V and 6 bases from J, leaving 24 bases between. Per the germline V gene, CDR1 is MDHEN and CDR2 is SYDVKM. The CDR3 region is CASSPGPGLASWDTQYF. CDR3 sequence (DNA): TGTGCCAGCAGTCCCGGACCAGGGTTAGCGTCGTGGGATACGCAGTATTTT.

This chain uses TRBV3-1 with TRBJ1-1; D is unresolved. Germline V gives CDR1 LGHDT, CDR2 YNNKEL (reference sequence). Trimming removed 4 bases at V and 1 base at J, with 19 bases between. The CDR3 is 17 residues long. The CDR3: CASSPRVVGGWNTEAFF. CDR3 bases: TGTGCCAGCAGCCCCCGGGTCGTTGGAGGGTGGAACACTGAAGCTTTCTTT. The full variable domain, completed using reference TRBV3-1 and TRBJ1-1, is DTAVSQTPKYLVTQMGNDKSIKCEQNLGHDTMYWYKQDSKKFLKIMFSYNNKELIINETVPNRFSPKSPDKAHLNLHINSLELGDSAVYFCASSPRVVGGWNTEAFFGQGTRLTVV.

This rearrangement joins TRBV3-1 to TRBJ2-7; D not certain. The ends were cut back, 4 bases at V and 2 bases at J, with 12 bases in the middle. Germline V gene sequence: CDR1 LGHDT, CDR2 YNNKEL (reference sequence). CDR3 length: 14 residues. The CDR3 DNA reads TGTGCCAGCAGCCCCGGTAATGGCCCCTACGAGCAGTACTTC. It is translated as CASSPGNGPYEQYF.